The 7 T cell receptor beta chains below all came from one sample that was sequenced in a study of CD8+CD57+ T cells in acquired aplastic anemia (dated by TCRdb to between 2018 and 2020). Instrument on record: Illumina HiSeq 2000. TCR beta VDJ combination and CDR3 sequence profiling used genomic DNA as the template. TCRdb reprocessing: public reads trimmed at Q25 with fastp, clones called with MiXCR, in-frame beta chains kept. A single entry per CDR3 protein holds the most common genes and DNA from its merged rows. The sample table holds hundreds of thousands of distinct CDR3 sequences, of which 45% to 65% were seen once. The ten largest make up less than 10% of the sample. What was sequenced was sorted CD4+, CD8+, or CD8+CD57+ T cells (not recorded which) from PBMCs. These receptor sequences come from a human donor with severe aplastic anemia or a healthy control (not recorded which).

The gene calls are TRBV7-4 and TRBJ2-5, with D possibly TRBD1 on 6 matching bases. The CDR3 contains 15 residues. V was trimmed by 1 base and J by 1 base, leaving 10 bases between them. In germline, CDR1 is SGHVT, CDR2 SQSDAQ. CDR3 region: CASSLEGGVQETQYF. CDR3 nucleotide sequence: TGTGCCAGCAGCTTAGAAGGGGGAGTCCAAGAGACCCAGTACTTC.

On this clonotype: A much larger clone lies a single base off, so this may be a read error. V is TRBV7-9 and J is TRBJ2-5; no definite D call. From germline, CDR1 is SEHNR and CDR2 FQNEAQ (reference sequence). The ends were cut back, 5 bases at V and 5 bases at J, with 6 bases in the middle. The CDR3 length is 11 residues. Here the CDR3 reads CASSPAETQYF. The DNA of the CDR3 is TGTGCCAGCAGCCCCGCGGAGACCCAGTACTTC.

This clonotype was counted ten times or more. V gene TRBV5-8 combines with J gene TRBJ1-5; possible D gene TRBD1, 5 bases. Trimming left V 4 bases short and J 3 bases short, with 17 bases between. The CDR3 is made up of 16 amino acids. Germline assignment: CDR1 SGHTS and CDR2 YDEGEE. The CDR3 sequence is CASSRGTASSNQPQHF. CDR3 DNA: TGTGCCAGCAGCCGGGGGACTGCCAGTTCCAATCAGCCCCAGCATTTT.

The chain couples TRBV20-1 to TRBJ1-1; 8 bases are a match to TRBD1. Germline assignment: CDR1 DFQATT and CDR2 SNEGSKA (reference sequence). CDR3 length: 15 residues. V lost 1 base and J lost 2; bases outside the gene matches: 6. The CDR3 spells CSARAGDRLNTEAFF. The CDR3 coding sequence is TGCAGTGCTAGAGCCGGGGACAGGTTAAACACTGAAGCTTTCTTT.

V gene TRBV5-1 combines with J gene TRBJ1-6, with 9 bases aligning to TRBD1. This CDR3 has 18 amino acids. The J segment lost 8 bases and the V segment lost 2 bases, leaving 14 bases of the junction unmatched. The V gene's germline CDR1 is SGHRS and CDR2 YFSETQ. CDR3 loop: CASSLEGPGTGYDSPLHF. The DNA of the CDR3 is TGCGCCAGCAGCTTAGAGGGCCCTGGGACAGGGTACGATTCACCCCTCCACTTT.

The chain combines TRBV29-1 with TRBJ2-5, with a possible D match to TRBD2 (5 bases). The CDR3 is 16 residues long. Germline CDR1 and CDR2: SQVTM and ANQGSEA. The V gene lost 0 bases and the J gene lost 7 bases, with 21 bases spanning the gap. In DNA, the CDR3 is TGCAGCGTTGAAGATCGTCGAGGGCGGCCGTTTGGGACCCAGTACTTC. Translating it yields CSVEDRRGRPFGTQYF.

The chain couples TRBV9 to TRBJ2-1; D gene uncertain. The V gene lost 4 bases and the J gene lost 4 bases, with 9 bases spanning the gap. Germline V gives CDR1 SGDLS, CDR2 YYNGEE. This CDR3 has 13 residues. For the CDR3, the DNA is TGTGCCAGCAGCCCGGACCAATACAATGAGCAGTTCTTC. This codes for CASSPDQYNEQFF.